The TCR beta chain under discussion was sequenced for a study of T cells after yellow fever vaccination. Whole-study results and caveats: A small proportion of clonotypes was detected in both the CD4 and CD8 compartments.

As for this clonotype: Its antigen is as yet unknown.

TCRdb itself ran the 5' RACE reads through MiXCR, one entry per CDR3 protein. The data show some 600,000 distinct CDR3 sequences, about 15% seen once. The receptor's source is a young man who received the YFV17D yellow fever vaccine. The sequencing used PBMCs, collected 5 days after the first yellow fever vaccination.

For the CDR3, the DNA is TGTGCCAGCAGCCGGGACAGGGGAGCTTCACCCCTCCACTTT. Translated: CASSRDRGASPLHF. The chain is built from TRBV11-2 and TRBJ1-6, with 10 bases lining up with TRBD1. The CDR3 is 14 amino acids. Germline loops: CDR1 SGHAT, CDR2 FQNNGV. V gave up 5 bases and J gave up 9 bases; unmatched junction bases: 4.